The clone carrying this T cell receptor beta chain occurred many times. Its antigen is undetermined. This sample is part of a study of breast tumors, draining lymph nodes, adjacent tissues. Whole-study findings and limits: Tumor repertoires ranked between lymph nodes and nontumor tissue in diversity, with V and J gene preferences.

Samples came from axillary lymph nodes draining the breast cancer. V lost 0 bases, J lost 5 bases, and 4 bases stayed unmatched. The germline V gene has CDR1 SGHNT and CDR2 YYREEE (reference sequence). The CDR3 covers 15 residues. A single record per CDR3 protein comes from TCRdb applying MiXCR to the multiplex PCR reads. The table shows roughly 80,000 distinct CDR3 sequences, with approximately 20% occurring only once. V gene TRBV5-4 combines with J gene TRBJ2-1; 8 nucleotides line up with TRBD1. The source of this sequence is a female donor with breast cancer. Some clones in this sample may be carry-over from other donors' samples. The specimen sequenced was axillary lymph node tissue. CDR3: CASSLVDRDNNEQFF. CDR3 nucleotide sequence: TGTGCCAGCAGCTTGGTGGACAGGGATAACAATGAGCAGTTCTTC.